This TCR beta chain originates from a study of blood T cell repertoires in COVID-19. Study background: Spain, Italy and the United States supplied samples that represented acute and convalescent COVID-19. Nucleic acid was either cDNA or gDNA, and it came from T cells, B-cell-depleted T cells, or PBMCs.

As processed by the authors: How many nucleated cells were present was estimated from reference gene primer amplification. TCRdb's table, derived via immunoSEQ multiplex PCR, lists solely in-frame clones and lacks some. That table gives V, J and clone size, and the DNA gave D and trimming. Found here are tens of thousands of clones, around 85% of them singletons; the top ten hold about 16%. CDR1 and CDR2 from the germline V gene are SGHRS and YFSETQ. V was clipped by 1 base and J by 0 bases, with 10 bases between them. The CDR3 has 15 amino acids. The sample was peripheral blood. The rearrangement joins TRBV5-1 to TRBJ1-1; no clear D gene. This TCR came from a woman of 80 years or more with active or convalescent COVID-19. The CDR3 region is CASSLTPGLNTEAFF. In DNA, the CDR3 is TGCGCCAGCAGCTTGACTCCGGGGTTGAACACTGAAGCTTTCTTT.